This TCR beta chain was profiled in a study of cytomegalovirus exposure and HLA in healthy donors. Using immunoSEQ multiplex PCR, the repertoire was profiled, and TCRdb retains in-frame clones only, with some absent. The profile shows about 360,000 clones, 86% of them singletons. CDR3 length equals 15 residues. The germline V and J ends were trimmed by 3 bases and 7 bases, with 15 bases remaining between them. Germline loops: CDR1 MNHEY, CDR2 SVGAGI. The receptor's source is a woman aged 18-29 years in good health and CMV-seronegative. The chain combines TRBV6-5 with TRBJ1-4; D is perhaps TRBD1 (5 bases). The sample taken for sequencing was PBMCs. The CDR3 DNA is TGTGCCAGCAGTTATTTCAAGGGGAGGACTGAAAAACTGTTTTTT. Protein product: CASSYFKGRTEKLFF.